A single sample gave rise to the 18 T cell receptor beta chains below, sequenced in a study of shared clonotypes between healthy human individuals. Here immunoSEQ multiplex PCR was the method, and the copy in TCRdb shows in-frame clones only, minus some. This table has 450,000 to 700,000 clones, 95% to 96% appearing once. Naive CD8 populations comprised CD45RO-negative cells positively selected for CCR7, excluding terminally differentiated effector memory CD45RA+ cells. Sequencing used naive CD8+ T cells sorted from blood. Receptors originate from a woman younger than 45 in good health.

This chain connects TRBV4-1 to TRBJ2-1, with 9 bases matching TRBD1. Germline trimming cut 6 bases from V and 6 bases from J; bases unmatched to any gene: 6. The CDR3 is made up of 14 amino acids. Germline-derived CDR1 and CDR2 are MGHRA and YSYEKL. The CDR3, as DNA: TGCGCCAGCAGTTCCGGGACAGGGAGCAATGAGCAGTTCTTC. Translated: CASSSGTGSNEQFF.

The chain has TRBV7-9 and TRBJ1-6; TRBD1 might be the D (5 bases). Germline V CDR1 and CDR2: SEHNR, FQNEAQ (reference sequence). V shed 4 bases and J shed 10 bases, with 14 bases lying between them. CDR3 length: 14 residues. CDR3 nucleotides: TGTGCCAGCAGCTACCTGGGGCCAGGGTCACCCCTCCACTTT. This gives the protein CASSYLGPGSPLHF.

The V gene is TRBV6-5, the J gene TRBJ2-2, with no clear D. V lost 1 base and J lost 0, with 6 bases in between. The germline CDR1 and CDR2 sequences are MNHEY and SVGAGI. This CDR3 is 15 amino acids long. CDR3 sequence reads: CASSYLGTNTGELFF. For the CDR3, the DNA is TGTGCCAGCAGTTACTTAGGGACGAACACCGGGGAGCTGTTTTTT.

For this clone: The same CDR3 can be traced to other DNA sequences in this sample. This chain connects TRBV28 to TRBJ2-6; D possibly corresponds to TRBD1 (6 bases). Germline loops: CDR1 MDHEN, CDR2 SYDVKM. Trimming removed 2 bases from V and 3 bases from J, with 8 bases in between. The CDR3 loop spans 15 amino acids. CDR3 in amino acids: CASSLRGSGANVLTF. The CDR3 DNA is TGTGCCAGCAGTTTAAGGGGGAGTGGGGCCAACGTCCTGACTTTC.

The J gene is TRBJ2-7, the V gene TRBV7-6; possible D gene TRBD2, 5 bases. This CDR3 is built from 13 residues. Trimming pared 1 base from V and 2 bases from J, leaving 6 bases between. Germline V CDR1 and CDR2: SGHVS, FNYEAQ. As DNA, the CDR3 is TGTGCCAGCAGCTTAGGGGAGACCTACGAGCAGTACTTC. Protein sequence: CASSLGETYEQYF.

The chain combines TRBV2 with TRBJ2-1; D is perhaps TRBD2 (5 bases). Germline CDR1 and CDR2: SNHLY and FYNNEI. This CDR3 spans 12 amino acids. The CDR3 spells CVLRRDYNEQFF. For the CDR3, the DNA is TGTGTCCTCAGACGGGACTACAATGAGCAGTTCTTC.

The V call is TRBV5-8, the J call TRBJ1-4, with a tentative D call TRBD1 (6 bases). Germline CDR1 is SGHTS and CDR2 is YDEGEE. V was trimmed by 6 bases and J by 8 bases, leaving 20 bases between them. The CDR3 has 15 amino acids. CDR3 loop: CASNDPGDNGEKLFF. The CDR3 bases are TGTGCCAGCAACGACCCGGGGGACAACGGCGAAAAACTGTTTTTT.

The V and J genes are TRBV27 and TRBJ2-7, with 10 bases fitting TRBD2. The CDR3 sequence is 16 residues long. The V segment lost 0 bases and the J segment 5 bases; nucleotides outside the gene matches: 7. Germline assignment: CDR1 MNHEY and CDR2 SMNVEV (reference sequence). CDR3 sequence (DNA): TGTGCCAGCAGTTTATCTCCCGGGACTAGCGTTGACGAGCAGTACTTC. Translation: CASSLSPGTSVDEQYF.

The chain couples TRBV28 to TRBJ2-7, with 9 bases that match TRBD2. The CDR3 contains 16 residues. Per germline, CDR1 MDHEN and CDR2 SYDVKM. J was trimmed by 1 base and V by 0 bases; bases with no gene match: 4. CDR3 sequence: CASSLWGTSKSYEQYF. Here the CDR3 DNA reads TGTGCCAGCAGTTTATGGGGGACTAGCAAGTCCTACGAGCAGTACTTC.

The CDR3 DNA is TGTGCCAGCAGTTTAGGGACAGGGTTCGGCTACACCTTC. Translation gives CASSLGTGFGYTF. This chain joins TRBV27 and TRBJ1-2, with 9 bases fitting TRBD1. Germline-derived CDR1 and CDR2 are MNHEY and SMNVEV (reference sequence). J gave up 8 bases and V 2 bases, and 3 bases lay outside the gene matches. The CDR3 covers 13 residues.

V and J are TRBV6-1 and TRBJ2-7; tentative D call: TRBD1 (6 bases). Trimming cost V 2 bases and J 2 bases, with 13 bases left between them. The CDR3 runs to 15 residues. Germline CDR1 is MNHNS and CDR2 is SASEGT. CDR3 bases: TGTGCCAGCAGTGAACCTTGGACAGCAACCTACGAGCAGTACTTC. Translated, it gives CASSEPWTATYEQYF.

This chain links TRBV11-2 with TRBJ2-7; no reliable D call. This CDR3 is built from 14 residues. V was shortened by 1 base and J by 5 bases, with 12 bases between the two germline ends. Germline CDR1 and CDR2: SGHAT and FQNNGV. The CDR3 protein is CASSLVGVGDEQYF. Here the CDR3 DNA reads TGTGCCAGCAGCTTAGTCGGAGTTGGGGACGAGCAGTACTTC. Supplemented by reference TRBV11-2 and TRBJ2-7, the full variable domain reads EAGVAQSPRYKIIEKRQSVAFWCNPISGHATLYWYQQILGQGPKLLIQFQNNGVVDDSQLPKDRFSAERLKGVDSTLKIQPAKLEDSAVYLCASSLVGVGDEQYFGPGTRLTVT.

Comments on this clone: Other DNA sequences in the same sample also yield this CDR3. This rearrangement joins TRBV15 to TRBJ1-3; D perhaps matches TRBD1 (6 bases). The CDR3 length is 15 residues. Germline V lookup: CDR1 LNHNV, CDR2 YYDKDF (reference sequence). V lost 0 bases, J lost 4 bases, and 10 bases lay in between. CDR3 in amino acids: CATSRDRGPGNTIYF. As DNA, the CDR3 is TGTGCCACCAGCAGAGACAGGGGACCCGGAAACACCATATATTTT.

Remarks on this clone: Other DNA sequences in this sample translate to the same CDR3. V gene TRBV27 combines with J gene TRBJ2-7; 10 bases agree with TRBD2. Germline V gene data show CDR1 as MNHEY and CDR2 as SMNVEV (reference sequence). Losses at the gene ends were 3 bases for V and 0 bases for J; bases not matched to a gene: 2. The CDR3 spans 15 residues. CDR3 protein: CASSFSSGSSYEQYF. CDR3 sequence (DNA): TGTGCCAGCAGTTTCTCTAGCGGGAGCTCCTACGAGCAGTACTTC.

V gene TRBV28 combines with J gene TRBJ2-4; D is uncertain. This CDR3 comprises 12 residues. Trimming removed 7 bases at V and 8 bases at J, with 12 bases between. Per germline, CDR1 MDHEN and CDR2 SYDVKM. CDR3 residues: CASNVIGDIQYF. For the CDR3, the DNA is TGTGCCAGCAACGTTATTGGGGACATTCAGTACTTC.

This chain joins TRBV4-1 and TRBJ1-5; D is undetermined. The germline V and J ends were trimmed by 0 bases and 11 bases, with 11 bases remaining between them. From germline, CDR1 is MGHRA and CDR2 YSYEKL. The CDR3 has 13 amino acids. The chain's CDR3 is CASSQDMESAQHF. The CDR3 DNA follows: TGCGCCAGCAGCCAAGATATGGAGTCGGCCCAGCATTTT.

The genes are TRBV6-1 and TRBJ2-2; 7 nucleotides align to TRBD2. Germline CDR1 and CDR2: MNHNS and SASEGT. The CDR3 extends over 16 amino acids. With 4 bases clipped from V and 6 bases from J, the junction kept 11 bases outside the gene matches. CDR3 region: CASSVPGREGPGELFF. In nucleotides, the CDR3 is TGTGCCAGCAGTGTTCCCGGCAGGGAGGGCCCCGGGGAGCTGTTTTTT.

The genes are TRBV7-9 and TRBJ2-1; D is possibly TRBD2 (6 bases). Trimming left V 1 base short and J 9 bases short, with 13 bases between. CDR1 is SEHNR, CDR2 FQNEAQ, per germline (reference sequence). The CDR3 sequence is 14 residues long. The CDR3 reads CASSLETSSAEQFF. The CDR3 DNA sequence: TGTGCCAGCAGCTTAGAGACTAGTTCTGCTGAGCAGTTCTTC.